A selection of T cell receptor beta chains follows, all from one sample in a study of cytotoxic CD8 clonotypes in ibrutinib-treated CLL. The table came from immunoSEQ multiplex PCR; TCRdb's copy has only in-frame clones and leaves some out. The sample lists 270,000 or so clones, approximately 76% occurring once. The sequencing used PBMCs, collected at disease progression, from a patient treated with ibrutinib. The receptors originated from a human donor with chronic lymphocytic leukemia. The CDR3 runs from the conserved cysteine through the conserved F or W. The D gene is left open where the match is weak. The size field is filled for only some rows; it gives once, few, many or a size class.

DNA	CDR3	J	V	D	size
TGTGCCACGGTGGTCGGTCATGCGGGAGATACGCAGTATTTT	CATVVGHAGDTQYF	TRBJ2-3	TRBV15	-	-
TGTGCCAGCAGCTGGACAGACGGGATCGGGGAGCTGTTTTTT	CASSWTDGIGELFF	TRBJ2-2	TRBV7-9	-	-
TGCGCCAGCAGCCAAGATGAGCGGAGGTCCCTCCACTTT	CASSQDERRSLHF	TRBJ1-6	TRBV4-1	-	few
TGTGCCAGCAGCTTAACGGGAGGGACCGGGGAGCTGTTTTTT	CASSLTGGTGELFF	TRBJ2-2	TRBV7-2	TRBD2	-
TGTGCCAGCAGCCCAGCTGGAGGGCCGGGAAATGAGCAGTTCTTC	CASSPAGGPGNEQFF	TRBJ2-1	TRBV9	-	-
TGTGCCACCAGCAGAGACAGGAATAATTCACCCCTCCACTTT	CATSRDRNNSPLHF	TRBJ1-6	TRBV15	-	few
TGTGCCAGCAGCGGAGGTAGCGGGGGAAGCTACGAGCAGTACTTC	CASSGGSGGSYEQYF	TRBJ2-7	TRBV9	TRBD2	-
TGTGCCAGCAGCTACCCCACTAGCGGGACCCGCAATGAGCAGTTCTTC	CASSYPTSGTRNEQFF	TRBJ2-1	TRBV7-8	TRBD2	-
TGTGCCAGCGGTGGGGGGGTCAGTAATAATTCACCCCTCCACTTT	CASGGGVSNNSPLHF	TRBJ1-6	TRBV5-6	-	-
TGTGCCAGCAGTGAATGGATAGGGGGCCTGTTCGGCTACACCTTC	CASSEWIGGLFGYTF	TRBJ1-2	TRBV25-1	TRBD1	-
TGCAGCGTTTGGACAGGGGAAGCTTTCTTT	CSVWTGEAFF	TRBJ1-1	TRBV29-1	TRBD1	-
TGTGCCAGCAGCATCAGCGGGGGGACCACCTACGAGCAGTACTTC	CASSISGGTTYEQYF	TRBJ2-7	TRBV6-5	TRBD2	-
TGTGCCAGCAGCTTAGGGGGACAGGGTCAAGGGATGCGTGGCTACACCTTC	CASSLGGQGQGMRGYTF	TRBJ1-2	TRBV7-2	TRBD1	-
TGTGCCAGCAGTGGGGGGACCGGGGAGCTGTTTTTT	CASSGGTGELFF	TRBJ2-2	TRBV6-1	-	-
TGTGCCAGCAGTTCGCGACTATACAGGGGTAGGAACTATGGCTACACCTTC	CASSSRLYRGRNYGYTF	TRBJ1-2	TRBV14	TRBD1	-
TGTGCCAGCAGTTTATGGGCCAGGTCCCACGAGCAGTACTTC	CASSLWARSHEQYF	TRBJ2-7	TRBV28	-	-
TGTGCCAGCAGTCTAGCGGGAGTACGCGAGCAGTACTTC	CASSLAGVREQYF	TRBJ2-7	TRBV11-2	TRBD2	-
TGCGCCAGCAGCCAAGATATCGGGGGATCCGGGGAGCTGTTTTTT	CASSQDIGGSGELFF	TRBJ2-2	TRBV4-1	-	once
TGTGCCAGCAGCCCTACCGGGACAGCCTATGGCTACACCTTC	CASSPTGTAYGYTF	TRBJ1-2	TRBV6-6	TRBD1	-
TGTGCCAGCAGAGGTGCAACCCAAGAGACCCAGTACTTC	CASRGATQETQYF	TRBJ2-5	TRBV6-6	-	-
TGTGCCAGCAGCGTAGATCCTAGCGGAGCCTACGAGCAGTACTTC	CASSVDPSGAYEQYF	TRBJ2-7	TRBV9	TRBD2	-
TGCGCCAGCAGTGAGTCGAGGACGGCAGATGAGCAGTTCTTC	CASSESRTADEQFF	TRBJ2-1	TRBV10-1	-	-
TGTGCCAGCCAAACATCCCAGGGACGCCTTGAAGCTTTCTTT	CASQTSQGRLEAFF	TRBJ1-1	TRBV5-4	-	-
TGTGCCAGCAGCCAAGATTGGAGTCTTGGCTACACCTTC	CASSQDWSLGYTF	TRBJ1-2	TRBV14	-	few
TGTGCCATCAGTGGCGGGGGCAATCAGCCCCAGCATTTT	CAISGGGNQPQHF	TRBJ1-5	TRBV10-3	-	-
TGCGCCAGCAGCTTGGAGTTCCACACAGATACGCAGTATTTT	CASSLEFHTDTQYF	TRBJ2-3	TRBV5-1	-	-
TGTGCCAGTGCTCTGCTAGCGGGAGAGCAGTTCTTC	CASALLAGEQFF	TRBJ2-1	TRBV19	TRBD2	-
TGTGCCAGCAGCTTGTTGGTGGCGAGATCTAATGAAAAACTGTTTTTT	CASSLLVARSNEKLFF	TRBJ1-4	TRBV5-5	-	-
TGTGCCAGCAGTACGAGGGACAGATCCTATGGCTACACCTTC	CASSTRDRSYGYTF	TRBJ1-2	TRBV6-1	TRBD1	-
TGTGCCAGCAGCCGCGGACAGGGGGCGACTGAAGCTTTCTTT	CASSRGQGATEAFF	TRBJ1-1	TRBV11-3	TRBD1	-
TGTGCCAGCTCACCAAAGCGGGGGCCGTTCACAGATACGCAGTATTTT	CASSPKRGPFTDTQYF	TRBJ2-3	TRBV18	TRBD2	-
TGTGCCAGCAGCTTGAAGAACTATAATTCACCCCTCCACTTT	CASSLKNYNSPLHF	TRBJ1-6	TRBV5-6	-	-
TGTGCCAGCAGCTTAGCGGGTTTAGGACAGTATGACTACAATGAGCAGTTCTTC	CASSLAGLGQYDYNEQFF	TRBJ2-1	TRBV7-6	-	-
TGTGCCAGCAGCAAAGACCGGACCCGCACTGAAGCTTTCTTT	CASSKDRTRTEAFF	TRBJ1-1	TRBV7-2	-	-
TGCGCCAGCAGCCAAGATCGGGGTCGGACAGGGTCGCCCCGTGGGGAAGCTTTCTTT	CASSQDRGRTGSPRGEAFF	TRBJ1-1	TRBV4-1	TRBD1	-
TGTGCCAGCAGCTTAGAGGTGTCAGGGGGCGGAGGCTACACCTTC	CASSLEVSGGGGYTF	TRBJ1-2	TRBV7-2	TRBD1	-
TGTGCCAGCAGCTCCCAGCTTGCCGGGTCAAAAGATACGCAGTATTTT	CASSSQLAGSKDTQYF	TRBJ2-3	TRBV6-6	-	-
TGTGCCAGCTCACCTGGAGCCCCGACCGGTTGGAATGAGCAGTTCTTC	CASSPGAPTGWNEQFF	TRBJ2-1	TRBV18	-	-
TGTGCCAGTAGTATTAGCGGACAGGGATACTACGAGCAGTACTTC	CASSISGQGYYEQYF	TRBJ2-7	TRBV19	TRBD1	-
TGTGCCAGCAGTTTGAGCGGGAGCGGAGATACGCAGTATTTT	CASSLSGSGDTQYF	TRBJ2-3	TRBV27	TRBD2	-
TGTGCTAGTGCCACGGGGGGGAAAGGTTCACCCCTCCACTTT	CASATGGKGSPLHF	TRBJ1-6	TRBV12-5	-	-
TGTGCCAGCAGCTTTGGGGTGGCCAATGAGCAGTTCTTC	CASSFGVANEQFF	TRBJ2-1	TRBV7-3	-	-
TGCGCCAGCAGCCAGGGGGGACTAGCGGGGCTCTCCTACGAGCAGTACTTC	CASSQGGLAGLSYEQYF	TRBJ2-7	TRBV4-1	TRBD2	-
TGCGCCAGCAGCCAAGACAGGGGACAGACACGAAACACTGAAGCTTTCTTT	CASSQDRGQTRNTEAFF	TRBJ1-1	TRBV4-1	TRBD1	-
TGTGCCAGTAGTTCTAGCCCAGTTCAAGAGACCCAGTACTTC	CASSSSPVQETQYF	TRBJ2-5	TRBV19	-	-
TGTGCCAGCAGCTTAGCGGGCTCCGATGAGCAGTTCTTC	CASSLAGSDEQFF	TRBJ2-1	TRBV7-6	-	-
TGCGCCAGCAGTCAGGGGGTAGCGGGGGGGCGTCGGGAGACCCAGTACTTC	CASSQGVAGGRRETQYF	TRBJ2-5	TRBV10-2	TRBD2	-
TGTGCCAGCTCACCGGGGACAGGCAATTCACCCCTCCACTTT	CASSPGTGNSPLHF	TRBJ1-6	TRBV18	TRBD1	-
TGTGCCATCAGTCAGACAGGGGCCAGGAACACTGAAGCTTTCTTT	CAISQTGARNTEAFF	TRBJ1-1	TRBV10-3	TRBD1	-
TGCGCCAGCAGCCCCACGGGGGGCGTGCGGCTTAGCTATGGCTACACCTTC	CASSPTGGVRLSYGYTF	TRBJ1-2	TRBV4-1	-	-
TGTGCCAGCAGCTTGCGGGGACCGACAGGGAACACTGAAGCTTTCTTT	CASSLRGPTGNTEAFF	TRBJ1-1	TRBV5-6	-	once
TGTGCCAGCAGCGGGATTCGGGGGCCCGGGCCCGGGGAGCTGTTTTTT	CASSGIRGPGPGELFF	TRBJ2-2	TRBV9	-	-
TGTGCCAGCTCAAGGCTAGCGGGGGGTTCCTACAATGAGCAGTTCTTC	CASSRLAGGSYNEQFF	TRBJ2-1	TRBV18	TRBD2	-
TGTGCCAGCAGCGTAGCTTTGGGGGGGAGTGAGCAGTTCTTC	CASSVALGGSEQFF	TRBJ2-1	TRBV9	TRBD2	-
TGTGCCAGCAGTTTTTATGCCACGGTGTCTGAAGCTTTCTTT	CASSFYATVSEAFF	TRBJ1-1	TRBV28	-	few
TGTGCCATAGGTCAGGTGGTAGGGGCCAACGTCCTGACTTTC	CAIGQVVGANVLTF	TRBJ2-6	TRBV10-3	-	-
TGCGCCAGCAGCCAATGGAGGGGGAGTGAAAAACTGTTTTTT	CASSQWRGSEKLFF	TRBJ1-4	TRBV4-1	-	-
TGTGCCAGCAGCTTAGCGTACTGGACTAGCGGGATGGGGGCGGGAGACGAGCAGTACTTC	CASSLAYWTSGMGAGDEQYF	TRBJ2-7	TRBV7-2	TRBD2	-
TGCGCCAGCAGCCAAGATGGAGGGACCCCACATGGCGAGCAGTACTTC	CASSQDGGTPHGEQYF	TRBJ2-7	TRBV4-3	-	-
TGTGCCAGCAGGGACGATTCCTACGAGCAGTACTTC	CASRDDSYEQYF	TRBJ2-7	TRBV2	-	few